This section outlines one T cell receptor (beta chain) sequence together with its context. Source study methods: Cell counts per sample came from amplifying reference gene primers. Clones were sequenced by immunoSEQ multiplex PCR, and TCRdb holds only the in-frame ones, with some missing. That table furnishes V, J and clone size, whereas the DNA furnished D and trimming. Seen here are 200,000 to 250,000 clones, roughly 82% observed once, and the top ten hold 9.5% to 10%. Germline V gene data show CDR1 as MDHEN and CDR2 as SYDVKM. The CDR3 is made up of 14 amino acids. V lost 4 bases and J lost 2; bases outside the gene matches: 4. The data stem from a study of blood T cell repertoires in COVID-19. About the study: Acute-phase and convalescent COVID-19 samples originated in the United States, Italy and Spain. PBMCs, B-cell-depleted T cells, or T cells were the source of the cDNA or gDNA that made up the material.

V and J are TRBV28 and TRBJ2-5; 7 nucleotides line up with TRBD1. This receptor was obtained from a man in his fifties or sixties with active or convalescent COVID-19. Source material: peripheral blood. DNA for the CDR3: TGTGCCAGCAGTTCGGGGACAGTTCAAGAGACCCAGTACTTC. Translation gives CASSSGTVQETQYF.